This passage covers 22 T cell receptor beta chains from one sample sequenced in a study of regulatory T cells in long-lasting Graves disease. With iRepertoire HTBI primers and Arm-PCR of CDR3 regions, TCR beta libraries were built. TCRdb redid the calling of the multiplex PCR reads with MiXCR, one entry per CDR3 protein. Of around 470,000 distinct CDR3 sequences listed, about 14% are singletons. Time point denoted: newly diagnosed GD, antithyroid drugs for less than 3 months. From PBMCs, RNA was extracted and then used to make the TCR library. The same data also went into a second study, on T cells in Graves' hyperthyroidism and ophthalmopathy.

Sequencing used peripheral blood mononuclear cells (PBMCs), obtained at new diagnosis, from a patient treated with antithyroid drugs. These receptor sequences come from a woman aged 45-59 years with Graves disease.

This clonotype has at least ten counts. V is TRBV5-5 and J is TRBJ2-4; 9 bases match TRBD2. The CDR3 covers 15 residues. Per the germline V gene, CDR1 is SGHKS and CDR2 is YYEKEE (reference sequence). V gave up 3 bases and J gave up 8 bases; unmatched junction bases: 9. CDR3 DNA sequence: TGTGCCAGCAGCTCTGGCGGGAGGGCCATCGACATTCAGTACTTC. It translates to CASSSGGRAIDIQYF.

CDR3 bases: TGTGCCAGCAGTTCCCAACTAGCGGGAGAGGAAGATACGCAGTATTTT. This encodes CASSSQLAGEEDTQYF. V usage is TRBV28 and J usage is TRBJ2-7, with 11 bases that match TRBD2. The J call may be mistaken, given a closer DNA end match to TRBJ2-3. The germline V gene encodes CDR1 MDHEN and CDR2 SYDVKM. The CDR3 has 16 residues.

This clonotype came up many times. The chain recombines TRBV11-2 with TRBJ2-1; TRBD2 aligns across 8 bases. The ends lost 6 bases at V and 2 bases at J; junction bases unmatched: 6. Germline CDR1 reads SGHAT; CDR2 reads FQNNGV. The CDR3 length is 15 residues. CDR3 residues: CASRRPGGAYNEQFF. CDR3 in DNA: TGTGCCAGCAGGCGACCGGGGGGGGCCTACAATGAGCAGTTCTTC. Combining the CDR3 with reference TRBV11-2 and TRBJ2-1 gives the whole variable domain EAGVAQSPRYKIIEKRQSVAFWCNPISGHATLYWYQQILGQGPKLLIQFQNNGVVDDSQLPKDRFSAERLKGVDSTLKIQPAKLEDSAVYLCASRRPGGAYNEQFFGPGTRLTVL.

The table lists this clonotype with many counts. The chain has TRBV6-5 and TRBJ2-2; a possible D gene is TRBD2 (6 bases). Trimming took off 2 bases at V and 5 bases at J, with 15 bases between the two ends. The germline V gene has CDR1 MNHEY and CDR2 SVGAGI. The CDR3 is made up of 16 amino acids. The CDR3 spells CASSYLSIGGTGELFF. The CDR3 DNA is TGTGCCAGCAGTTACCTCTCGATCGGGGGTACCGGGGAGCTGTTTTTT.

This clonotype turned up a few times. CDR3 DNA sequence: TGTGCCAGCAGCCGAGGTCCGGATAGGGAGCAGTACTTC. Amino acids: CASSRGPDREQYF. The genes are TRBV14 and TRBJ2-7, with no clear D. Trimming removed 4 bases at V and 7 bases at J, with 14 bases between. The germline V gene has CDR1 SGHDN and CDR2 FVKESK. This CDR3 has 13 amino acids.

Many counts were recorded for this clonotype. The rearrangement joins TRBV24-1 to TRBJ1-1; unclear D gene. CDR1 and CDR2 from the germline V gene are KGHDR and SFDVKD. The CDR3 runs to 15 residues. Between the trimmed V and J ends, which lost 4 bases and 7 bases, there was a span of 18 bases. The CDR3 DNA follows: TGTGCCACCAGTGACCCCTCGTCGCGGGTCGGTGAAGCTTTCTTT. This codes for CATSDPSSRVGEAFF.

In its sample, this clonotype was seen a few times. This chain uses TRBV20-1 with TRBJ2-6; the D gene is possibly TRBD1 (7 bases). Germline-derived CDR1 and CDR2 are DFQATT and SNEGSKA (reference sequence). The V gene lost 3 bases and the J gene lost 4 bases, with 16 bases spanning the gap. The CDR3 spans 16 residues. The CDR3 reads CSASDRDLAGANVLTF. The CDR3 DNA is TGCAGTGCTAGTGACAGGGACTTGGCCGGGGCCAACGTCCTGACTTTC.

This clonotype has more than one count but fewer than ten. DNA of the CDR3: TGCAGTGCGGGCGGGACAGGGGTTAGTCAGCCCCAGCATTTT. Its translation is CSAGGTGVSQPQHF. The chain carries TRBV20-1 and TRBJ1-5, with 10 bases matching TRBD1. CDR3 length equals 14 residues. V gave up 6 bases and J gave up 6 bases; unmatched junction bases: 8. Germline V gene sequence: CDR1 DFQATT, CDR2 SNEGSKA (reference sequence).

The chain uses TRBV20-1 and TRBJ2-4; 7 bases are a match to TRBD1. J gave up 7 bases and V 5 bases, and 2 bases lay outside the gene matches. Germline V gene sequence: CDR1 DFQATT, CDR2 SNEGSKA (reference sequence). This CDR3 comprises 11 residues. As DNA, the CDR3 is TGCAGTGCTCCACAGGGGAACATTCAGTACTTC. Protein product: CSAPQGNIQYF.

The genes are TRBV18 and TRBJ2-1; 11 bases fit TRBD2. CDR3 length: 17 residues. V was pared by 3 bases and J by 2 bases, with 6 bases of the junction left unmatched. Germline assignment: CDR1 KGHSH and CDR2 LQKENI. The CDR3 DNA sequence: TGTGCCAGCTCACCGGGACTAGCGGCCTCCACCTACAATGAGCAGTTCTTC. Its protein product is CASSPGLAASTYNEQFF.

On this clonotype: This may be a read error, as it is one base from a much larger clone. This is likely a read error, given that the CDR3 carries no conserved phenylalanine or tryptophan at its end. This rearrangement joins TRBV7-2 to TRBJ2-5; D may be TRBD2 (5 bases). Trimming shortened V by 11 bases and J by 2 bases, and 21 bases separated the two germline ends. The CDR3 has 15 residues. Looked up from germline, CDR1 is SGHTA and CDR2 is FQGNSA. The CDR3: CAGPPGLATQETQYI. The CDR3 DNA reads as TGTGCCGGGCCCCCCGGCTTAGCGACACAAGAGACCCAGTACATC.

This clonotype showed up many times. The chain is built from TRBV28 and TRBJ2-1, with 7 bases identical to TRBD2. The CDR3 is 14 amino acids. Germline values: CDR1 MDHEN, CDR2 SYDVKM. Trimming removed 11 bases from V and 8 bases from J; junction bases left unmatched: 15. The DNA of the CDR3 is TGTGCCTCCTCCTGGGCGGGAGTCGCGTATGAGCAGTTCTTC. Translated: CASSWAGVAYEQFF.

This clonotype was detected only a few times. The chain combines TRBV10-3 with TRBJ1-3, with D uncertain. The germline gives CDR1 ENHRY, CDR2 SYGVKD. Trimming took 0 bases from V and 3 from J, leaving 12 bases between them. CDR3 length: 16 residues. The CDR3 nucleotides are TGTGCCATCAGTGAGTCGATTATCAGCCTTGGAAACACCATATATTTT. The encoded protein is CAISESIISLGNTIYF.

Details on this clonotype: Given a much more abundant clone one base away, this may be a read error. The chain joins TRBV3-1 to TRBJ2-1; the D is unclear. CDR1 LGHDT and CDR2 YNNKEL come from the germline V gene (reference sequence). There are 11 residues in the CDR3. In DNA form, the CDR3 reads TGTGCCAGCGGCCACGCCGGTGAGCAGTTCTTC. It codes for CASGHAGEQFF.

This CDR3 reads CASSPGTGVEGEKLFF. CDR3 nucleotide sequence: TGTGCCAGCAGCCCGGGGACAGGGGTAGAGGGGGAAAAACTGTTTTTT. The chain couples TRBV9 to TRBJ1-4; TRBD1 matches at 10 bases. Germline loops: CDR1 SGDLS, CDR2 YYNGEE. The CDR3 covers 16 residues. The J segment lost 8 bases and the V segment lost 4 bases, leaving 11 bases of the junction unmatched.

This clonotype has a count of ten or more. This rearrangement joins TRBV12-3 or TRBV12-4 to TRBJ2-7, with TRBD1 as a possible D gene (6 bases). V was shortened by 5 bases and J by 0 bases, with 20 bases between the two germline ends. The length of the CDR3 is 17 residues. CDR3 sequence reads: CASSRGDTGFSSYEQYF. The DNA of the CDR3 is TGTGCCAGCAGTCGTGGGGACACAGGGTTTAGCTCCTACGAGCAGTACTTC.

J is TRBJ1-4 and V is TRBV5-6; 10 bases align to TRBD1. V lost 4 bases and J lost 1; bases outside the gene matches: 4. The CDR3 covers 16 residues. The germline gives CDR1 SGHDT, CDR2 YYEEEE. CDR3 sequence (DNA): TGTGCCAGCAGCCGACAGGGGGCGCGAACTAATGAAAAACTGTTTTTT. It codes for CASSRQGARTNEKLFF.

This clonotype was observed at least ten times. This chain joins TRBV5-6 and TRBJ1-4; no clear D gene. Between the trimmed V and J ends, which lost 0 bases and 6 bases, there was a span of 6 bases. Germline assignment: CDR1 SGHDT and CDR2 YYEEEE. There are 13 residues in the CDR3. The CDR3, as DNA: TGTGCCAGCAGCTTGGTTGGAGATGAAAAACTGTTTTTT. This sequence encodes CASSLVGDEKLFF.

As concerns this clonotype: It may be a read error: a sequence one base away is much more abundant. The chain couples TRBV11-1 to TRBJ2-5; D is perhaps TRBD2 (5 bases). CDR3 length: 14 amino acids. Germline values: CDR1 SGHAT, CDR2 FQDESV (reference sequence). The DNA for the CDR3 is TGTGCCAGCAGCTTAGAACTAGACGCTGAGACCGAGTACTTC. Protein: CASSLELDAETEYF. The variable domain in full, completed from reference TRBV11-1 and TRBJ2-5, reads EAEVAQSPRYKITEKSQAVAFWCDPISGHATLYWYRQILGQGPELLVQFQDESVVDDSQLPKDRFSAERLKGVDSTLKIQPAELGDSAMYLCASSLELDAETEYFGPGTRLLVL.

This chain connects TRBV6-2 or TRBV6-3 to TRBJ2-7; 14 positions match TRBD2. This CDR3 region has 17 residues. Trimming took 4 bases from V and 3 from J; bases not matched to a gene: 8. The germline gives CDR1 MNHEY, CDR2 SVGEGT. CDR3 sequence (DNA): TGTGCCAGCAGTTTTCTCGTTGGGACTAGCGGGAGCTACGAGCAGTACTTC. It is translated as CASSFLVGTSGSYEQYF.

The table lists this clonotype with many counts. J is TRBJ1-5 and V is TRBV3-1, with D hard to call. The V end was cut by 0 bases, the J end by 0 bases, with 3 bases between. This CDR3 spans 14 amino acids. Germline V gene sequence: CDR1 LGHDT, CDR2 YNNKEL (reference sequence). The CDR3 nucleotides are TGTGCCAGCAGCCAAGATTTTAGCAATCAGCCCCAGCATTTT. Translating gives CASSQDFSNQPQHF.

Regarding this clonotype: It may be a read error: a sequence one base away is much more abundant. In this CDR3 the conserved last residue, phenylalanine or tryptophan, is missing, so a read error is likely. The CDR3 nucleotides are TGTGCCAGCAGCTTAGCAGGTCGTCGAGACAGGGGGCTTCATGAGCAGTTCCTC. Protein sequence: CASSLAGRRDRGLHEQFL. The chain employs TRBV11-2 and TRBJ2-1; TRBD1 agrees at 10 bases. The V and J ends lost 1 base and 8 bases, in that order; junction bases with no gene match: 14. CDR1 is SGHAT and CDR2 is FQNNGV in the germline V gene. The CDR3 loop spans 18 amino acids.